This passage covers 32 T cell receptor beta chains from one sample sequenced in a study of blood T cell repertoires in COVID-19. Some clones are missing from TCRdb's copy, which holds only in-frame ones; the method was immunoSEQ multiplex PCR. The data show roughly 75,000 clones, with roughly 91% seen just once and 0.58% held by the top ten. Sequencing was performed on peripheral blood. These TCRs come from a man aged 55-75 years with acute or convalescent COVID-19.

The chain links TRBV5-4 to TRBJ2-1; the match to TRBD2 covers 13 bases. Germline loops: CDR1 SGHNT, CDR2 YYREEE (reference sequence). This CDR3 region has 16 residues. The trim removed 1 base at V and 7 bases at J, leaving 5 bases unmatched. The CDR3 DNA sequence: TGTGCCAGCAGCTTGCAACTAGCGGGAGGGCCAAATGAGCAGTTCTTC. Protein sequence: CASSLQLAGGPNEQFF.

The V gene is TRBV27, the J gene TRBJ2-7, with 9 bases lining up with TRBD2. V lost 2 bases and J lost 2; bases outside the gene matches: 1. This CDR3 is 14 amino acids long. The germline gives CDR1 MNHEY, CDR2 SMNVEV (reference sequence). The CDR3 here is CASSLIAGAYEQYF. CDR3 coding DNA: TGTGCCAGCAGTTTAATAGCGGGGGCCTACGAGCAGTACTTC.

This chain joins TRBV3-1 (or the pseudogene TRBV3-2) and TRBJ2-1, with D possibly being TRBD1 (5 bases). With 3 bases removed from V and 6 bases from J, the gap between germline ends came to 9 bases. The CDR3 has 13 amino acids. Germline CDR1 is LGHDT and CDR2 is YNNKEL (reference sequence). CDR3 bases: TGTGCCAGCAGCCAGAGAAGGGGCAATGAGCAGTTCTTC. This encodes CASSQRRGNEQFF.

This clone was detected once. The genes are TRBV29-1 and TRBJ2-6; D call uncertain. Trimming left V 2 bases short and J 0 bases short, with 5 bases between. The CDR3 is made up of 14 amino acids. CDR1 and CDR2 from the germline V gene are SQVTM and ANQGSEA. DNA for the CDR3: TGCAGCGTTGAAACACACTCTGGGGCCAACGTCCTGACTTTC. It is translated as CSVETHSGANVLTF.

V and J are TRBV11-2 and TRBJ2-1; D not resolved. V lost 5 bases and J lost 2, with 16 bases in between. Germline V lookup: CDR1 SGHAT, CDR2 FQNNGV. The CDR3 is 16 amino acids. CDR3 in DNA: TGTGCCAGCAGCCCCGAACCCGCCAGGCCCTACAATGAGCAGTTCTTC. Its translation: CASSPEPARPYNEQFF.

The rearrangement joins TRBV10-3 to TRBJ1-4; 9 nucleotides match TRBD1. The CDR3 sequence is 13 residues long. Per germline, CDR1 ENHRY and CDR2 SYGVKD. Trimming at V came to 9 bases and at J to 8 bases, leaving 7 bases not matched to a gene. CDR3 region: CAIRDRVQEKLFF. CDR3 nucleotide sequence: TGTGCCATAAGGGACAGGGTTCAGGAAAAACTGTTTTTT.

The CDR3 reads CASSEGTGGTGYTF. CDR3 in DNA: TGCGCCAGCAGTGAAGGCACAGGGGGGACTGGCTACACCTTC. V is TRBV10-1 and J is TRBJ1-2; TRBD1 aligns across 8 bases. Germline trimming cut 3 bases from V and 7 bases from J; bases unmatched to any gene: 7. CDR1 is WNHNN, CDR2 SYGVQD, per germline (reference sequence). This CDR3 has 14 residues.

V usage is TRBV5-1 and J usage is TRBJ2-1; 7 nucleotides match TRBD1. J was trimmed by 4 bases and V by 4 bases; bases with no gene match: 2. The CDR3 contains 13 residues. Germline V gene lookup returns CDR1 SGHRS and CDR2 YFSETQ. In nucleotides, the CDR3 is TGCGCCAGCAGCCTGGACAGGTACAATGAGCAGTTCTTC. It is translated as CASSLDRYNEQFF.

The V and J genes are TRBV6-5 and TRBJ1-2, with D possibly TRBD1 on 6 matching bases. This CDR3 region has 15 residues. Germline V CDR1 and CDR2: MNHEY, SVGAGI. V was clipped by 5 bases and J by 4 bases, with 17 bases between them. CDR3 nucleotides: TGTGCCAGCAGTCCTATACTACAGGGTTCCTATGGCTACACCTTC. Its protein is CASSPILQGSYGYTF.

The CDR3 reads CASSPTEFHNEQFF. CDR3 sequence (DNA): TGTGCCAGCTCACCGACAGAGTTTCACAATGAGCAGTTCTTC. This chain uses TRBV18 with TRBJ2-1; a weak D match, TRBD1 (5 bases). CDR1 is KGHSH and CDR2 is LQKENI in the germline V gene. The CDR3 sequence is 14 residues long. V was shortened by 3 bases and J by 5 bases, with 11 bases between the two germline ends.

This clone was recorded a few times. The rearrangement uses TRBV11-2 and TRBJ1-2, with 9 bases lining up with TRBD1. From germline, CDR1 is SGHAT and CDR2 FQNNGV. After removal of 5 bases from V and 6 bases from J, the junction contained 4 bases not matched to a gene. CDR3 size: 13 residues. CDR3 nucleotide sequence: TGTGCCAGCAGCCTGGGACAGGGAAATGGCTACACCTTC. Encoded protein: CASSLGQGNGYTF.

This chain joins TRBV10-3 and TRBJ1-1; D gene unclear. Germline V gene data show CDR1 as ENHRY and CDR2 as SYGVKD. The CDR3 runs to 15 residues. Deletions cut 0 bases from V and 6 bases from J, with 14 bases between. The CDR3, as DNA: TGTGCCATCAGTGAGTCCGAGGGTGCACGATCTGAAGCTTTCTTT. Its protein is CAISESEGARSEAFF.

The rearrangement uses TRBV11-2 and TRBJ2-2, with 8 positions matching TRBD2. CDR1 is SGHAT, CDR2 FQNNGV, per germline. V dropped 2 bases and J dropped 6; count of bases not matched to a gene: 5. The CDR3 runs to 15 residues. This CDR3 reads CASSLRARGAGELFF. DNA of the CDR3: TGTGCCAGCAGCTTAAGGGCGCGGGGGGCCGGGGAGCTGTTTTTT.

V usage is TRBV3-1 (or the pseudogene TRBV3-2) and J usage is TRBJ2-3; 8 bases fit TRBD1. V was clipped by 5 bases and J by 0 bases; unmatched bases: 4. Germline V gene data show CDR1 as LGHDT and CDR2 as YNNKEL (reference sequence). The CDR3 runs 15 residues. The CDR3 sequence: CASSSQGVSTDTQYF. The DNA for the CDR3 is TGTGCCAGCAGCTCACAGGGGGTTAGCACAGATACGCAGTATTTT.

The V and J genes are TRBV5-4 and TRBJ2-5, with D perhaps TRBD2 (6 bases). The CDR3 has 17 residues. V lost 0 bases, J lost 1 base, and 16 bases lay in between. Germline lookup yields CDR1 SGHNT and CDR2 YYREEE (reference sequence). The CDR3 DNA follows: TGTGCCAGCAGCTTGGGTGGGCGGGACCCCTCCCAAGAGACCCAGTACTTC. It encodes CASSLGGRDPSQETQYF.

In its sample, this clone was seen a few times. The CDR3 DNA is TGTGCCAGCAGCTTGGCGGGACAGAATCAGCCCCAGCATTTT. This gives the protein CASSLAGQNQPQHF. The chain couples TRBV5-4 to TRBJ1-5; 7 bases line up with TRBD1. V gave up 0 bases and J gave up 4 bases; unmatched junction bases: 1. The CDR3 consists of 14 residues. In germline, CDR1 is SGHNT, CDR2 YYREEE (reference sequence). Variable domain in full (rest from reference TRBV5-4 and TRBJ1-5): ETGVTQSPTHLIKTRGQQVTLRCSSQSGHNTVSWYQQALGQGPQFIFQYYREEENGRGNFPPRFSGLQFPNYSSELNVNALELDDSALYLCASSLAGQNQPQHFGDGTRLSIL.

V usage is TRBV19 and J usage is TRBJ2-1; D is perhaps TRBD2 (5 bases). The CDR3 runs 15 residues. Trimming shortened V by 6 bases and J by 2 bases, and 14 bases separated the two germline ends. From germline, CDR1 is LNHDA and CDR2 SQIVND (reference sequence). The DNA of the CDR3 is TGTGCCAGTAGCACCGGACTTTCAGCCTACAATGAGCAGTTCTTC. Amino acids: CASSTGLSAYNEQFF.

The chain is built from TRBV3-1 (or the pseudogene TRBV3-2) and TRBJ1-6; 9 bases line up with TRBD1. V trimming: 3 bases; J trimming: 6 bases; junction bases outside the gene matches: 3. The CDR3 is 15 residues long. Germline loops: CDR1 LGHDT, CDR2 YNNKEL (reference sequence). As DNA, the CDR3 is TGTGCCAGCAGCCACCGGGACAGGGTTAATTCACCCCTCCACTTT. It is translated as CASSHRDRVNSPLHF.

This clone showed up just a few times. The chain combines TRBV12-3 or TRBV12-4 with TRBJ1-6; D is possibly TRBD1 (6 bases). V was trimmed by 8 bases and J by 6 bases, leaving 8 bases between them. The CDR3 is 12 amino acids. The CDR3 DNA sequence: TGTGCCAGCCAGGACAGTAATTCACCCCTCCACTTT. Amino acid sequence: CASQDSNSPLHF.

The rearrangement joins TRBV5-1 to TRBJ2-5; possible D gene TRBD1, 5 bases. CDR3 size: 15 residues. The V gene's germline CDR1 is SGHRS and CDR2 YFSETQ. V was cut by 9 bases and J by 5 bases, with 23 bases left in between. CDR3 nucleotide sequence: TGCGCCACACAACACGAAGGGGCAGGGCTGGAGACCCAGTACTTC. As protein: CATQHEGAGLETQYF. The entire variable domain, with the rest obtained from reference TRBV5-1 and TRBJ2-5, is as follows: KAGVTQTPRYLIKTRGQQVTLSCSPISGHRSVSWYQQTPGQGLQFLFEYFSETQRNKGNFPGRFSGRQFSNSRSEMNVSTLELGDSALYLCATQHEGAGLETQYFGPGTRLLVL.

The chain couples TRBV7-4 to TRBJ1-5, with 10 bases that match TRBD1. The J segment lost 4 bases and the V segment lost 2 bases, leaving 5 bases of the junction unmatched. Germline values: CDR1 SGHVT, CDR2 SQSDAQ. This CDR3 spans 16 amino acids. The CDR3 sequence: CASSLKDRGSNQPQHF. The CDR3 DNA is TGTGCCAGCAGCTTAAAGGACAGGGGGTCTAATCAGCCCCAGCATTTT.

This clone has just one count. The chain carries TRBV4-2 and TRBJ2-2; D is undetermined. Germline CDR1 LGHNA, CDR2 YNFKEQ. The CDR3 has 14 amino acids. Trimming shortened V by 6 bases and J by 1 base, and 9 bases separated the two germline ends. The CDR3 region has the DNA TGTGCCAGCAGTCCCGTGAGGAACACCGGGGAGCTGTTTTTT. Translated: CASSPVRNTGELFF.

In DNA, the CDR3 is TGTGCCACCAGCCCTTCATCGACAGTAGACGAGCAGTACTTC. Amino acids: CATSPSSTVDEQYF. V gene TRBV24-1 combines with J gene TRBJ2-7; D is perhaps TRBD1 (5 bases). CDR3 length: 14 amino acids. Trimming shortened V by 7 bases and J by 5 bases, and 17 bases separated the two germline ends. The germline CDR1 and CDR2 sequences are KGHDR and SFDVKD.

V usage is TRBV7-2 and J usage is TRBJ2-2; 9 bases align to TRBD2. From germline, CDR1 is SGHTA and CDR2 FQGNSA. J was trimmed by 7 bases and V by 3 bases; bases with no gene match: 3. CDR3 length: 14 residues. CDR3 in amino acids: CASSFSGRYGELFF. CDR3 bases: TGTGCCAGCAGCTTTAGCGGGAGATACGGGGAGCTGTTTTTT.

As DNA, the CDR3 is TGTGCCAGCAGCCCCGAGAACCCCTACGAGCAGTACTTC. Encoded protein: CASSPENPYEQYF. This chain links TRBV5-5 with TRBJ2-7; D remains ambiguous. Trimming took off 4 bases at V and 2 bases at J, with 10 bases between the two ends. CDR1 and CDR2 (germline): SGHKS, YYEKEE (reference sequence). This CDR3 has 13 residues.

This chain connects TRBV3-1 (or the pseudogene TRBV3-2) to TRBJ1-2, with D possibly matching TRBD1 (6 bases). Germline CDR1 LGHDT, CDR2 YNNKEL (reference sequence). CDR3 size: 14 residues. The V and J ends lost 2 bases and 4 bases respectively, with 11 bases between them. The chain's CDR3 is CASSQLQGIYGYTF. In DNA, the CDR3 is TGTGCCAGCAGCCAATTACAGGGTATCTATGGCTACACCTTC.

V gene TRBV11-1 combines with J gene TRBJ2-1; TRBD1 aligns across 9 bases. CDR1 is SGHAT and CDR2 is FQDESV in the germline V gene (reference sequence). V dropped 5 bases and J dropped 6; count of bases not matched to a gene: 8. The CDR3 length is 15 residues. The CDR3 bases are TGTGCCAGCAGCCCATCCGGGACAGGGTTCAATGAGCAGTTCTTC. Amino acids: CASSPSGTGFNEQFF.

This sequence joins TRBV27 and TRBJ2-7; 8 bases match TRBD2. V trimming: 0 bases; J trimming: 5 bases; junction bases outside the gene matches: 0. From germline, CDR1 is MNHEY and CDR2 SMNVEV (reference sequence). The CDR3 is made up of 13 amino acids. The CDR3 DNA reads as TGTGCCAGCAGTTTATCGACTAGCGACGAGCAGTACTTC. Translating it yields CASSLSTSDEQYF.

The chain carries TRBV4-2 and TRBJ2-5; D remains unclear. The CDR3 length is 14 residues. Germline CDR1 reads LGHNA; CDR2 reads YNFKEQ. V was pared by 3 bases and J by 5 bases, with 13 bases between. The CDR3 loop reads CASSQLLQSETQYF. DNA of the CDR3: TGTGCCAGCAGCCAGTTGTTACAGTCGGAGACCCAGTACTTC.

The chain carries TRBV11-2 and TRBJ1-1, with 7 bases that match TRBD1. J lost 4 bases, V lost 2 bases, and 1 base had no gene match. The CDR3 is 13 residues long. The V gene's germline CDR1 is SGHAT and CDR2 FQNNGV. The CDR3 nucleotides read TGTGCCAGCAGCTTAAACAGGGGCACTGAAGCTTTCTTT. Its protein is CASSLNRGTEAFF.

The chain carries TRBV14 and TRBJ2-7, with 8 bases that match TRBD1. The CDR3 loop spans 15 amino acids. Per the germline V gene, CDR1 is SGHDN and CDR2 is FVKESK. V lost 3 bases to trimming and J lost 1 base; unmatched junction nucleotides: 5. The CDR3, as DNA: TGTGCCAGCAGCCACATGGGGGACAGGTCCTACGAGCAGTACTTC. Translating it yields CASSHMGDRSYEQYF.

The genes are TRBV5-1 and TRBJ2-3; the D gene is possibly TRBD2 (6 bases). The CDR3 is 15 residues long. V was pared by 0 bases and J by 6 bases, with 14 bases between. The germline gives CDR1 SGHRS, CDR2 YFSETQ. CDR3 sequence reads: CASSLEGLSPDTQYF. Written as DNA, the CDR3 is TGCGCCAGCAGCTTGGAAGGACTAAGCCCGGATACGCAGTATTTT.